This is a list of T cell receptor beta chains from one sample in a study of blood T cell repertoires in COVID-19. The repertoire was sequenced with immunoSEQ multiplex PCR; TCRdb's copy has only in-frame clones and lacks some. The sample gives about 65,000 clones, about 92% of which show up once; roughly 1.3% is in the top ten. Sequencing was done on a sample of peripheral blood. These receptors originate from a man aged 55 to 70 with acute or convalescent COVID-19. Each CDR3 is given with its conserved first and last residue. The D gene is left open where the match is weak.

v_call	d_call	j_call	cdr3_nt	cdr3_aa
TRBV11-3	.	TRBJ2-2	TGTGCCAGCAGCTTTAACAGGGCCGGGGAGCTGTTTTTT	CASSFNRAGELFF
TRBV11-2	TRBD1	TRBJ1-3	TGTGCCAGCCAGATGACAGGGTCCGGAAACACCATATATTTT	CASQMTGSGNTIYF
TRBV5-1	TRBD1	TRBJ2-6	TGCGCCAGCAGCTTGGCATTCCGGACAGGGATAAGAGGGGCCAACGTCCTGACTTTC	CASSLAFRTGIRGANVLTF
TRBV18	TRBD1	TRBJ1-3	TGTGCCAGCTCACCCGAGGGACAGGTTTACTCTGGAAACACCATATATTTT	CASSPEGQVYSGNTIYF
TRBV2	.	TRBJ1-2	TGTGCCAGTGTGGGGGGTAAGGGTAACTATGGCTACACCTTC	CASVGGKGNYGYTF
TRBV11-2	.	TRBJ1-2	TGTGCCAGCAGCGCTGGACAGTACTATGGCTACACCTTC	CASSAGQYYGYTF
TRBV6-1	.	TRBJ2-7	TGTGCCAGCAGTGAGTTGGCGGGGGCCCGTCCCTACGAGCAGTACTTC	CASSELAGARPYEQYF
TRBV29-1	.	TRBJ1-2	TGCAGCGTTGGAGAAACAGGGAATGGCTACACCTTC	CSVGETGNGYTF
TRBV9	.	TRBJ2-1	TGTGCCAGCAGCACCCAGGGTAGCTCCTACAATGAGCAGTTCTTC	CASSTQGSSYNEQFF
TRBV7-9	.	TRBJ2-3	TGTGCCAGCAGCTTATTTCAGGGTGAGGGGGATAATACGCAGTATTTT	CASSLFQGEGDNTQYF
TRBV2	TRBD1	TRBJ1-2	TGTGCCAGCAGTGAGGAGGGACAGTACTATGGCTACACCTTC	CASSEEGQYYGYTF
TRBV29-1	.	TRBJ2-7	TGCAGCGTCCTGACAGGAGCCTACGAGCAGTACTTC	CSVLTGAYEQYF
TRBV6-1	.	TRBJ2-3	TGTGCCAGCAGTGAAGCGCAGGGTTTTTATGCAGATACGCAGTATTTT	CASSEAQGFYADTQYF